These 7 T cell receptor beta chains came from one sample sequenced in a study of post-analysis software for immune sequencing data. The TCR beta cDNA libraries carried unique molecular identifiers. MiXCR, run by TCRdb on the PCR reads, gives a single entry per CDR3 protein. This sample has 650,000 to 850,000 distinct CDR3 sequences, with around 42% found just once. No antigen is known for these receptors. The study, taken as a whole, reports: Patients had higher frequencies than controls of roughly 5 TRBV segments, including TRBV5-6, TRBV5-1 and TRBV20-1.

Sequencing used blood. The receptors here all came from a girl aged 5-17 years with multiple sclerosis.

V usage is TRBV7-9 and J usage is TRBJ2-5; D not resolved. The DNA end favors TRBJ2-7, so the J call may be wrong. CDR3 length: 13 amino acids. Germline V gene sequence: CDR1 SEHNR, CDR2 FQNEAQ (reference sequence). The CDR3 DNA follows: TGTGCCAGCAGCGTCGGATCCGACTACGAGCAGTACTTC. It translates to CASSVGSDYEQYF.

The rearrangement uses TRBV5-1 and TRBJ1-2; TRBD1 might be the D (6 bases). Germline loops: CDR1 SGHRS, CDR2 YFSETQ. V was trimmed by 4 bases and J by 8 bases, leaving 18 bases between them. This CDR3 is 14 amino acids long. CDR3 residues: CASSPDPAGDGYTF. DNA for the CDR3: TGCGCCAGCAGCCCCGACCCCGCAGGGGACGGCTACACCTTC.

The CDR3 loop reads CASSGTGQTGANVLTF. CDR3 nucleotides: TGTGCCAGCAGCGGGACGGGACAAACTGGGGCCAACGTCCTGACTTTC. The rearrangement uses TRBV7-3 and TRBJ2-6, with D tentatively TRBD1 (6 bases). Trimming shortened V by 5 bases and J by 2 bases, and 13 bases separated the two germline ends. Germline V CDR1 and CDR2: SGHTA, FQGTGA. There are 16 residues in the CDR3.

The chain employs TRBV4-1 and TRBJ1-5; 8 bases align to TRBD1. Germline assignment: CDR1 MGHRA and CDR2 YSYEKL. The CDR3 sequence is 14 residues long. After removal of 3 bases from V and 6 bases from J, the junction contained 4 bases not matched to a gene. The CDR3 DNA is TGCGCCAGCAGCCAGGACAGGGACGGTCAGCCCCAGCATTTT. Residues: CASSQDRDGQPQHF.

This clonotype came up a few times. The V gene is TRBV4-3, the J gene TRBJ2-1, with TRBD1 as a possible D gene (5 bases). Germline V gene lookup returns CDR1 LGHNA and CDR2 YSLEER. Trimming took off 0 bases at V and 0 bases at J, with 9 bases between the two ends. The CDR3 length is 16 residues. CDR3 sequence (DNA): TGCGCCAGCAGCCAAGAGCCAGGGAACTCCTACAATGAGCAGTTCTTC. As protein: CASSQEPGNSYNEQFF.

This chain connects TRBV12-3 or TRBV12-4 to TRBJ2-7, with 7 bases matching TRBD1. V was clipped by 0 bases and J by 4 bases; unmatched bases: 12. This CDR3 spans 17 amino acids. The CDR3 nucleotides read TGTGCCAGCAGTTTAGCGTGGGACAGAGCTTCTTATTACGAGCAGTACTTC. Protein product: CASSLAWDRASYYEQYF.

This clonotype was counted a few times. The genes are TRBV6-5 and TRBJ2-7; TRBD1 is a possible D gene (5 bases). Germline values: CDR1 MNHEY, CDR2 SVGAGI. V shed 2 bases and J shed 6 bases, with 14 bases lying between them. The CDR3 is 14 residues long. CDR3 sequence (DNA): TGTGCCAGCAGTTACGGGGCTAGTTCCCTCGAGCAGTACTTC. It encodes CASSYGASSLEQYF.